This T cell receptor (beta chain) originates from a study of human versus mouse CDR3 diversity and MHC coevolution. On the study more broadly: The immunoSEQ assay reportedly detects one in 200,000 T cells.

Sequencing used immunoSEQ multiplex PCR; TCRdb keeps in-frame clones, though not all of them. The table has around 59,000 clones, 94% seen once. Naive CD4 T cells, CD45RO-negative and CD62L-positive, were flow-sorted from PBMCs. The sequenced sample consisted of naive CD4+ T cells from blood. Subset reported: CD45RO-negative CD62L-positive naive CD4 T cells. The sequence came from a person aged 55-75 years in good health.

CDR3 protein: CASSQGTSGRTFGTGELFF. CDR3 in DNA: TGTGCCAGCAGCCAAGGGACTAGCGGGAGGACCTTCGGCACCGGGGAGCTGTTTTTT. The chain recombines TRBV14 with TRBJ2-2, with 14 bases aligning to TRBD2. Germline V gene data show CDR1 as SGHDN and CDR2 as FVKESK. J lost 4 bases, V lost 1 base, and 8 bases had no gene match. This CDR3 spans 19 amino acids.